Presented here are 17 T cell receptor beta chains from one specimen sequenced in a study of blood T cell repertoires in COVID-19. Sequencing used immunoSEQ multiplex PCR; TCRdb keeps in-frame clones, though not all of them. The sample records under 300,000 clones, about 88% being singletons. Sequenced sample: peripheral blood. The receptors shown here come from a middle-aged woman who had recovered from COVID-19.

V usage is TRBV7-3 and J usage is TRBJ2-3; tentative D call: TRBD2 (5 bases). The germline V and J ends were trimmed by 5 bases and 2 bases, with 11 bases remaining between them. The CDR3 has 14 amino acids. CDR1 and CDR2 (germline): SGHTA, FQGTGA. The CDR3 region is CASSPGLYTDTQYF. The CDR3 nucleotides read TGTGCCAGCAGCCCCGGACTGTACACAGATACGCAGTATTTT.

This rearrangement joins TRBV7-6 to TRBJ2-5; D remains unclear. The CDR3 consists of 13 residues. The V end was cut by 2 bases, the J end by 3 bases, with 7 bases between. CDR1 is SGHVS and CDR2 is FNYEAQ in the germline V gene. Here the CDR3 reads CASSLTTKETQYF. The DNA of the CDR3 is TGTGCCAGCAGCTTAACTACTAAAGAGACCCAGTACTTC. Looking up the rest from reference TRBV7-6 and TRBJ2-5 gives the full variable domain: GAGVSQSPRYKVTKRGQDVALRCDPISGHVSLYWYRQALGQGPEFLTYFNYEAQQDKSGLPNDRFSAERPEGSISTLTIQRTEQRDSAMYRCASSLTTKETQYFGPGTRLLVL.

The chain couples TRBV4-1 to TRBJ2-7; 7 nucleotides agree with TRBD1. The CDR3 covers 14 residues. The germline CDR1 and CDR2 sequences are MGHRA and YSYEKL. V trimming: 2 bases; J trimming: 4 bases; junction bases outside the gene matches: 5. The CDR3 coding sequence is TGCGCCAGCAGCCAAACCACGACAGGGTACGAGCAGTACTTC. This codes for CASSQTTTGYEQYF.

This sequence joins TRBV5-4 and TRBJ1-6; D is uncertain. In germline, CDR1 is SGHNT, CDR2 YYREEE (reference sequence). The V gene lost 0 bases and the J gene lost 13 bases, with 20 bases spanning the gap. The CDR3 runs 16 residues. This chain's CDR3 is CASSLVVPASSSPLHF. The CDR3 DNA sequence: TGTGCCAGCAGCTTGGTGGTACCCGCCTCAAGTAGCCCCCTCCACTTT.

The CDR3 loop reads CASSELGTASYNEQFF. The CDR3 region has the DNA TGTGCCAGCAGTGAATTGGGGACAGCTTCCTACAATGAGCAGTTCTTC. The chain links TRBV25-1 to TRBJ2-1, with 7 positions matching TRBD1. From germline, CDR1 is MGHDK and CDR2 SYGVNS. The CDR3 is made up of 16 amino acids. The V segment lost 1 base and the J segment 1 base; nucleotides outside the gene matches: 4.

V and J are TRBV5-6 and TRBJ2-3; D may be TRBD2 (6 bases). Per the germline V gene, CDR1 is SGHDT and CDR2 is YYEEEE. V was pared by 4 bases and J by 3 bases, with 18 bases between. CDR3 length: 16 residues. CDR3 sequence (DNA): TGTGCCAGCAGCCCCGATGCGGGAAGAGGGACAGATACGCAGTATTTT. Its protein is CASSPDAGRGTDTQYF.

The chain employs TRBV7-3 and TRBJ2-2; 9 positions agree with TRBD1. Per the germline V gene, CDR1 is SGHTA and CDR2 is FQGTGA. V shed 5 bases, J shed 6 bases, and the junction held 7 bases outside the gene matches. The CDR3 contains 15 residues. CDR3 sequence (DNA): TGTGCCAGCAGCCCGGGGACAGGGTGGGCCGGGGAGCTGTTTTTT. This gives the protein CASSPGTGWAGELFF.

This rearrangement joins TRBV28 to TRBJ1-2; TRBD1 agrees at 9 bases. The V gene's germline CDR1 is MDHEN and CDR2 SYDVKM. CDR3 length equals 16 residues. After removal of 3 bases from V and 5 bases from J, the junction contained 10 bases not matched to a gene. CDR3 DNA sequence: TGTGCCAGCAGTTTCGCGGGGGGACAGGGCGAATATGGCTACACCTTC. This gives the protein CASSFAGGQGEYGYTF.

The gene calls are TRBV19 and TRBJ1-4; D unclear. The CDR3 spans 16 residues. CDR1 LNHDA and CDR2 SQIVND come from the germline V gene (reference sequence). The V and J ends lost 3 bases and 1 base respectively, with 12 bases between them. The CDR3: CASSIGQVRTNEKLFF. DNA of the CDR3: TGTGCCAGTAGTATCGGTCAGGTCAGAACTAATGAAAAACTGTTTTTT.

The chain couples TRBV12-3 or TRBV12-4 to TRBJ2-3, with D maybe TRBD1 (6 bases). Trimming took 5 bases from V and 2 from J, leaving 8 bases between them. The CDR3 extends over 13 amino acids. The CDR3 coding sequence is TGTGCCAGCAGTGGACAGCTCACAGATACGCAGTATTTT. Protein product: CASSGQLTDTQYF.

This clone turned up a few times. The CDR3: CATSASTGRGQPQHF. The CDR3 bases are TGTGCCACCAGTGCCTCGACAGGGCGCGGCCAGCCCCAGCATTTT. V gene TRBV24-1 combines with J gene TRBJ1-5, with 7 bases fitting TRBD1. With 5 bases clipped from V and 7 bases from J, the junction kept 10 bases outside the gene matches. The germline V gene has CDR1 KGHDR and CDR2 SFDVKD. The CDR3 is 15 amino acids.

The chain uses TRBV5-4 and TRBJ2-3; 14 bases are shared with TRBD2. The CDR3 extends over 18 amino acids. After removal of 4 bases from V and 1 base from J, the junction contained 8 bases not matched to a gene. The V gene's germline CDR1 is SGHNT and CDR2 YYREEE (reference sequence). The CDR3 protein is CASSPSGTSGSGTDTQYF. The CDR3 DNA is TGTGCCAGCAGCCCATCCGGGACTAGCGGGAGTGGCACAGATACGCAGTATTTT.

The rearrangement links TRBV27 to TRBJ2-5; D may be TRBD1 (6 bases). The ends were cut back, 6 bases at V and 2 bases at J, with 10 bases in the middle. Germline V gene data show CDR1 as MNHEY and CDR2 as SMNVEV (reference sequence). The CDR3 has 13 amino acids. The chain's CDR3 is CASRGHLQETQYF. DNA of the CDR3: TGTGCCAGCAGGGGACACCTTCAAGAGACCCAGTACTTC.

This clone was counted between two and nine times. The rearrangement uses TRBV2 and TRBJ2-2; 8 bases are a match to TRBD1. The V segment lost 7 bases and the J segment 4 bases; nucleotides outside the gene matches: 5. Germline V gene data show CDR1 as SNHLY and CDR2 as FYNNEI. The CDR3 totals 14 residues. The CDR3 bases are TGTGCCAGCACGGACAGGGCGGCCACCGGGGAGCTGTTTTTT. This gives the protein CASTDRAATGELFF. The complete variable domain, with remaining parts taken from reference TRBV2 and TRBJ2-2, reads EPEVTQTPSHQVTQMGQEVILRCVPISNHLYFYWYRQILGQKVEFLVSFYNNEISEKSEIFDDQFSVERPDGSNFTLKIRSTKLEDSAMYFCASTDRAATGELFFGEGSRLTVL.

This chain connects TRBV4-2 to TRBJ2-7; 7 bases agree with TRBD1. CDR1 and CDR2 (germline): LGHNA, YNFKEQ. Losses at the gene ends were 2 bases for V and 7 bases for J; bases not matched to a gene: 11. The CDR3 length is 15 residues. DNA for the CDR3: TGTGCCAGCAGCCAAACCGGGACAGTCCTCGGGGAGCAGTACTTC. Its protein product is CASSQTGTVLGEQYF.

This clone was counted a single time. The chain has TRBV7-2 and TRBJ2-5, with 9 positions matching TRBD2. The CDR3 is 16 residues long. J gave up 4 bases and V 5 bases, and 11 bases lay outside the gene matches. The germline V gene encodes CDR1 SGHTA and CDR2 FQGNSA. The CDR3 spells CASSLEGGGVGETQYF. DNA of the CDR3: TGTGCCAGCAGCCTAGAGGGCGGGGGGGTAGGAGAGACCCAGTACTTC.

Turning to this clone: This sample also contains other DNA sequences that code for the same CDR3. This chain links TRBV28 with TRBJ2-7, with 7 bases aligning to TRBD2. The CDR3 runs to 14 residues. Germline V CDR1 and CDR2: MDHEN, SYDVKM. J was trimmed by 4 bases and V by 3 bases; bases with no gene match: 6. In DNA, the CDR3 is TGTGCCAGCAGTTTGGGAGGGTCTAGTTACGAGCAGTACTTC. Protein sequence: CASSLGGSSYEQYF.